The clone carrying this TCR beta chain came up a few times. Its specificity is unknown. These data are taken from a study of T-cell memory formation after mild COVID-19. Germline V lookup: CDR1 DFQATT, CDR2 SNEGSKA (reference sequence). V was pared by 0 bases and J by 1 base, with 11 bases between. The CDR3 totals 15 residues. Study results and limitations: Memory from before infection featured some responding clones, which suggests cross-reactive memory joined. Day 15 to 85 contracting clones showed balanced CD4/CD8; day 15 to 37 expanders favored CD4+. Mainly in CM and EM were contracting CD4+ clones; CD8+ were in EMRA.

TCRdb itself ran the 5' RACE reads through MiXCR, one entry per CDR3 protein. Among about 400,000 distinct CDR3 sequences listed, around 24% were seen once. The chain links TRBV20-1 to TRBJ2-3; no clear D. This receptor was obtained from an adult woman who had mild COVID-19 (a few samples of this study predate the infection). Cell type and time point are not known. Sequencing was performed on PBMCs or a T cell subset sorted from them (not recorded which). CDR3 coding DNA: TGCAGTGCTAGAGATCCCGGATCCCGCACAGATACGCAGTATTTT. The encoded protein is CSARDPGSRTDTQYF.